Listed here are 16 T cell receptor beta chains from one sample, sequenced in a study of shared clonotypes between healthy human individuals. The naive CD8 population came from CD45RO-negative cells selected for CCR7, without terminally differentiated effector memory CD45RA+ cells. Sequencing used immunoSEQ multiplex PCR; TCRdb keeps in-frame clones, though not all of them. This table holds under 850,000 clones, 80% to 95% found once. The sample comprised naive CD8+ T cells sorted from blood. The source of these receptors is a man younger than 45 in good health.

The CDR3 sequence: CAWRISYEQYF. Written as DNA, the CDR3 is TGTGCCTGGAGAATATCCTACGAGCAGTACTTC. This chain connects TRBV30 to TRBJ2-7, with D hard to call. The germline CDR1 and CDR2 sequences are GTSNPN and SVGIG (reference sequence). The CDR3 covers 11 residues. V lost 3 bases and J lost 1, with 4 bases in between.

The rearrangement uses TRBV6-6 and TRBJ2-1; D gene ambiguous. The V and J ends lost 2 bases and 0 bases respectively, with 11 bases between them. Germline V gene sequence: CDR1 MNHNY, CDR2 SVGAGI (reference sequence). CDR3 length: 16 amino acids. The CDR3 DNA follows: TGTGCCAGCAGTTACCGTACGACGAGCTCCTACAATGAGCAGTTCTTC. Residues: CASSYRTTSSYNEQFF.

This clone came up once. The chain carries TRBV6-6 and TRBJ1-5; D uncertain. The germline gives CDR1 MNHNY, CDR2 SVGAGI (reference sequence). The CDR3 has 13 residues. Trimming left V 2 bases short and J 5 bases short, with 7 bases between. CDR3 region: CASSYAKHQPQHF. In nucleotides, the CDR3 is TGTGCCAGCAGTTACGCGAAGCATCAGCCCCAGCATTTT.

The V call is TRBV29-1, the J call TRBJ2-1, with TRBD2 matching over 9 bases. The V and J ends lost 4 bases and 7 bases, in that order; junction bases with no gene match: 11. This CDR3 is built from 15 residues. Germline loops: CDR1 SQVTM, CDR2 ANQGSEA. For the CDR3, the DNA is TGCAGCGTTGCAGGGGGAGCTAGCGGGATAAATGAGCAGTTCTTC. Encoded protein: CSVAGGASGINEQFF.

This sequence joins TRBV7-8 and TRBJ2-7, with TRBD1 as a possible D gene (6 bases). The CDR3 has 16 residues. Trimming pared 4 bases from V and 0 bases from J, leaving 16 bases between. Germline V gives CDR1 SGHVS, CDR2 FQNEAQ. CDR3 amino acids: CASSWDTEDPSYEQYF. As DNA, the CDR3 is TGTGCCAGCAGCTGGGACACAGAGGATCCCTCCTACGAGCAGTACTTC.

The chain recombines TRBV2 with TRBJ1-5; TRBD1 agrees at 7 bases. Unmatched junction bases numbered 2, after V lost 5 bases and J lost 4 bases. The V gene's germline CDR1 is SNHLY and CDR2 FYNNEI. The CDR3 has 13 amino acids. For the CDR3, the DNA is TGTGCCAGCAGTCCGACAGGGAATCAGCCCCAGCATTTT. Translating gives CASSPTGNQPQHF.

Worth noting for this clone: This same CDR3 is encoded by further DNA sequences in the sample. The CDR3 DNA reads as TGTGCCAGTAGTATAGGGCGGGGCTACGAGCAGTACTTC. Encoded protein: CASSIGRGYEQYF. V is TRBV19 and J is TRBJ2-7; D perhaps matches TRBD2 (6 bases). CDR3 length: 13 residues. Germline V gene lookup returns CDR1 LNHDA and CDR2 SQIVND (reference sequence). Trimming took off 1 base at V and 3 bases at J, with 7 bases between the two ends.

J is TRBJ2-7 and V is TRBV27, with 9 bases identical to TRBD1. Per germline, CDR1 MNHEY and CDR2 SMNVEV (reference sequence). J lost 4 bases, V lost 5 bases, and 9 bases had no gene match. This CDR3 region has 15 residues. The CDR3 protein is CASSPPGTGLYEQYF. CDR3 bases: TGTGCCAGCAGTCCCCCCGGGACAGGGTTGTACGAGCAGTACTTC.

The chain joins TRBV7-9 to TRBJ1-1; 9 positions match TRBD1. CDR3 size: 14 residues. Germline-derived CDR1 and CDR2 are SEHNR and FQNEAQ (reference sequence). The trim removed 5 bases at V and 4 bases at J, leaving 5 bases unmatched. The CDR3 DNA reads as TGTGCCAGCAGCGGGGACAGGGCCCCCACTGAAGCTTTCTTT. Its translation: CASSGDRAPTEAFF.

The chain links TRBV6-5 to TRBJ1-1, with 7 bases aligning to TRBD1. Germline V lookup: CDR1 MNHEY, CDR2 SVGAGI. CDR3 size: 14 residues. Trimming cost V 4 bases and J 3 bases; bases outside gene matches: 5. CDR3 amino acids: CASSSQQGYTEAFF. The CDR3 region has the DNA TGTGCCAGCAGTTCACAACAGGGGTACACTGAAGCTTTCTTT.

CDR3: CSVEGGGLFTDTQYF. DNA of the CDR3: TGCAGCGTTGAAGGGGGAGGACTGTTCACAGATACGCAGTATTTT. The rearrangement uses TRBV29-1 and TRBJ2-3, with a possible D match to TRBD2 (6 bases). V was cut by 1 base and J by 2 bases, with 13 bases left in between. This CDR3 contains 15 residues. CDR1 SQVTM and CDR2 ANQGSEA come from the germline V gene.

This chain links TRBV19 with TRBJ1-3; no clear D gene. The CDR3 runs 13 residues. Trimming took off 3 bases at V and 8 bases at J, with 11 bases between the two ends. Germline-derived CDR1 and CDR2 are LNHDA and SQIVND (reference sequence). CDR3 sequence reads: CASSISPLDTIYF. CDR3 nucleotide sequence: TGTGCCAGTAGTATCAGCCCGCTGGACACCATATATTTT.

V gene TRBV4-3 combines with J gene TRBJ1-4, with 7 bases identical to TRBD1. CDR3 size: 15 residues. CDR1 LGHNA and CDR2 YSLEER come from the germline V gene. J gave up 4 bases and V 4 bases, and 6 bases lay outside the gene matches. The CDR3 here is CASSLTTGDNEKLFF. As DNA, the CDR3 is TGCGCCAGCAGCCTAACTACAGGGGATAATGAAAAACTGTTTTTT.

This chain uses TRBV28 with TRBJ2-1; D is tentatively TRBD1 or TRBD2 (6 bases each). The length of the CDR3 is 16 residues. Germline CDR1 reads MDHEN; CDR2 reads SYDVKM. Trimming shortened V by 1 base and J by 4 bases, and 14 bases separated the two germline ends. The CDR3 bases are TGTGCCAGCAGTTTATATCCGGGGGCGACGTACAATGAGCAGTTCTTC. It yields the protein CASSLYPGATYNEQFF.

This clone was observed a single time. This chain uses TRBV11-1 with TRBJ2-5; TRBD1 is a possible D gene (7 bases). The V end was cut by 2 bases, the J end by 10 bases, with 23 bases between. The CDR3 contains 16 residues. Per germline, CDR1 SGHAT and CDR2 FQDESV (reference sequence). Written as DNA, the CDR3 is TGTGCCAGCAGCTTATTTCCCCGGGGCAGGGGGGATGACCAGTACTTC. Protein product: CASSLFPRGRGDDQYF.

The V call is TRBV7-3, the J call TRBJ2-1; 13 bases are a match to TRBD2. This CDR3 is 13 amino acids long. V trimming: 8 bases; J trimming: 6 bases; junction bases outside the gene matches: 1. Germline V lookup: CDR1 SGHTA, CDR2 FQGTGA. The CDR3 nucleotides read TGTGCCAGCGGACTAGCGGGAGCCAATGAGCAGTTCTTC. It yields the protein CASGLAGANEQFF.